The 29 T cell receptor beta chains listed next were all sequenced from one sample in a study of shared clonotypes between healthy human individuals. Method: immunoSEQ multiplex PCR; TCRdb's copy keeps in-frame clones and lacks some. The table includes approximately 1,500,000 clones, approximately 98% detected once. The sample taken for sequencing was naive CD4+ T cells sorted from blood. Subset defined: CD45RA+ positively selected. These receptor sequences come from a man aged 25-45 years in good health.

As regards this clone: Other DNA sequences in the same sample also yield this CDR3. This rearrangement joins TRBV5-4 to TRBJ2-5; no reliable D call. Germline V gene lookup returns CDR1 SGHNT and CDR2 YYREEE (reference sequence). CDR3 size: 13 residues. V was pared by 2 bases and J by 2 bases, with 7 bases between. The CDR3 is CASSFYQQETQYF. The CDR3 DNA follows: TGTGCCAGCAGCTTCTATCAACAAGAGACCCAGTACTTC.

This chain connects TRBV5-1 to TRBJ2-1, with 8 nucleotides matching TRBD2. The CDR3 extends over 16 amino acids. Unmatched junction bases numbered 5, after V lost 1 base and J lost 2 bases. Germline V lookup: CDR1 SGHRS, CDR2 YFSETQ. The CDR3 coding sequence is TGCGCCAGCAGCTTGTGGACTAGCCCCCCCTACAATGAGCAGTTCTTC. Translating gives CASSLWTSPPYNEQFF.

The chain uses TRBV11-2 and TRBJ2-1; D uncertain. CDR3 length: 13 amino acids. V was cut by 1 base and J by 10 bases, with 11 bases left in between. Germline CDR1 and CDR2: SGHAT and FQNNGV. The CDR3 DNA is TGTGCCAGCAGCTTAGCCCAACCGAACGAGCAGTTCTTC. It codes for CASSLAQPNEQFF.

J is TRBJ2-3 and V is TRBV11-3; D remains unclear. Germline V gene lookup returns CDR1 SGHNT and CDR2 YENEEA. This CDR3 contains 14 residues. V shed 4 bases and J shed 0 bases, with 8 bases lying between them. Here the CDR3 reads CASSSASSTDTQYF. CDR3 nucleotides: TGTGCCAGCAGCTCCGCCAGTAGCACAGATACGCAGTATTTT.

J is TRBJ2-7 and V is TRBV7-8; D is possibly TRBD1 (6 bases). This CDR3 contains 14 residues. Per the germline V gene, CDR1 is SGHVS and CDR2 is FQNEAQ. V lost 2 bases and J 3 bases, leaving 11 bases between the germline ends. The CDR3, as DNA: TGTGCCAGCAGCTTATCCGGACAGTACTACGAGCAGTACTTC. This sequence encodes CASSLSGQYYEQYF. Drawing the rest from reference TRBV7-8 and TRBJ2-7, the complete variable domain is GAGVSQSPRYKVAKRGQDVALRCDPISGHVSLFWYQQALGQGPEFLTYFQNEAQLDKSGLPSDRFFAERPEGSVSTLKIQRTQQEDSAVYLCASSLSGQYYEQYFGPGTRLTVT.

V and J are TRBV5-1 and TRBJ1-3; 8 bases line up with TRBD1. CDR1 and CDR2 (germline): SGHRS, YFSETQ. The CDR3 runs 14 residues. After removal of 7 bases from V and 1 base from J, the junction contained 4 bases not matched to a gene. DNA of the CDR3: TGCGCCAGCGGGGACAGGTCTTCTGGAAACACCATATATTTT. Translation gives CASGDRSSGNTIYF.

The chain links TRBV2 to TRBJ2-5; a possible D gene is TRBD2 (5 bases). Germline CDR1 and CDR2: SNHLY and FYNNEI. V gave up 2 bases and J gave up 2 bases, with 12 bases separating them. This CDR3 comprises 15 residues. The CDR3 nucleotides are TGTGCCAGCAGTGAAAATTCGGGGAAACAAGAGACCCAGTACTTC. Residues: CASSENSGKQETQYF.

About this clone itself: Different DNA sequences within this sample yield the same CDR3. The chain uses TRBV5-1 and TRBJ2-2; possibly TRBD1 or TRBD2 for D (5 bases each). Germline V gene data show CDR1 as SGHRS and CDR2 as YFSETQ. V was trimmed by 0 bases and J by 5 bases, leaving 8 bases between them. The CDR3 totals 14 residues. DNA for the CDR3: TGCGCCAGCAGCTTGGTTGAGGGGACCGGGGAGCTGTTTTTT. Its translation: CASSLVEGTGELFF. The full variable domain, completed using reference TRBV5-1 and TRBJ2-2, is KAGVTQTPRYLIKTRGQQVTLSCSPISGHRSVSWYQQTPGQGLQFLFEYFSETQRNKGNFPGRFSGRQFSNSRSEMNVSTLELGDSALYLCASSLVEGTGELFFGEGSRLTVL.

The chain recombines TRBV5-4 with TRBJ2-7; no clear D. The CDR3 runs 12 residues. Germline V gene sequence: CDR1 SGHNT, CDR2 YYREEE (reference sequence). V lost 1 base and J lost 5, with 7 bases in between. CDR3 protein: CASSLTANEQYF. The DNA for the CDR3 is TGTGCCAGCAGCTTGACAGCGAACGAGCAGTACTTC.

A remark on this clone: This sample includes further DNA sequences coding for the same CDR3. This rearrangement joins TRBV5-1 to TRBJ2-3, with 9 positions matching TRBD2. The CDR3 length is 15 residues. V gave up 2 bases and J gave up 1 base; unmatched junction bases: 2. The V gene's germline CDR1 is SGHRS and CDR2 YFSETQ. The CDR3 region is CASSFAGGGTDTQYF. In DNA form, the CDR3 reads TGCGCCAGCAGCTTTGCGGGAGGGGGCACAGATACGCAGTATTTT. The whole variable domain, filled in from reference TRBV5-1 and TRBJ2-3, reads KAGVTQTPRYLIKTRGQQVTLSCSPISGHRSVSWYQQTPGQGLQFLFEYFSETQRNKGNFPGRFSGRQFSNSRSEMNVSTLELGDSALYLCASSFAGGGTDTQYFGPGTRLTVL.

The V gene is TRBV5-1, the J gene TRBJ2-1; unclear D gene. V lost 0 bases and J lost 8, with 18 bases in between. This CDR3 contains 16 residues. The germline V gene encodes CDR1 SGHRS and CDR2 YFSETQ. In nucleotides, the CDR3 is TGCGCCAGCAGCTTGGGTAATTCTCCCCTCTCCGATGAGCAGTTCTTC. Translation gives CASSLGNSPLSDEQFF.

Concerning this clone itself: The same CDR3 also results from other DNA sequences found in this sample. The rearrangement links TRBV18 to TRBJ1-4, with D perhaps matching TRBD1 (5 bases). CDR1 is KGHSH and CDR2 is LQKENI in the germline V gene. This CDR3 has 13 residues. Trimming cost V 2 bases and J 6 bases, with 7 bases left between them. CDR3 residues: CASSPGTDEKLFF. The CDR3 DNA follows: TGTGCCAGCTCACCAGGGACGGATGAAAAACTGTTTTTT.

This chain links TRBV7-2 with TRBJ2-2, with D tentatively TRBD2 (6 bases). Germline CDR1 is SGHTA and CDR2 is FQGNSA. The CDR3 runs to 15 residues. V was trimmed by 4 bases and J by 7 bases, leaving 16 bases between them. Written as DNA, the CDR3 is TGTGCCAGCAGCTCCCTGGGAGGTCGAGGCGGGGAGCTGTTTTTT. This encodes CASSSLGGRGGELFF.

This chain links TRBV28 with TRBJ2-3; no clear D. Germline V gives CDR1 MDHEN, CDR2 SYDVKM. This CDR3 region has 11 residues. V dropped 8 bases and J dropped 5 bases, with 8 bases sitting between them. The CDR3 reads CASVNGDTQYF. The CDR3 region has the DNA TGTGCCAGCGTAAACGGAGATACGCAGTATTTT.

This clone was recorded once. J is TRBJ2-7 and V is TRBV2; D remains ambiguous. V dropped 10 bases and J dropped 3 bases, with 10 bases sitting between them. CDR3 length equals 11 residues. Germline V lookup: CDR1 SNHLY, CDR2 FYNNEI. DNA for the CDR3: TGTGCCACCAGAGAAGTCTACGAGCAGTACTTC. It encodes CATREVYEQYF.

The chain uses TRBV21-1 and TRBJ2-3; the table's D gene call, TRBD2, was not cross checked with the DNA. TRBV21-1 constitutes a pseudogene. The CDR3 consists of 14 residues. As DNA, the CDR3 is TGTGCCAGCAGCAAAAACGGACTCACAGATACGCAGTATTTT. Protein product: CASSKNGLTDTQYF.

J is TRBJ2-3 and V is TRBV6-1; no definite D call. The germline V gene has CDR1 MNHNS and CDR2 SASEGT. Trimming removed 4 bases from V and 4 bases from J, with 6 bases in between. The CDR3 contains 12 residues. As DNA, the CDR3 is TGTGCCAGCAGTGTACCCGCAGATACGCAGTATTTT. Residues: CASSVPADTQYF.

The rearrangement uses TRBV28 and TRBJ1-2; D is possibly TRBD1 (5 bases). Trimming shortened V by 2 bases and J by 3 bases, and 7 bases separated the two germline ends. This CDR3 is 13 amino acids long. Germline V CDR1 and CDR2: MDHEN, SYDVKM. The CDR3 loop is CASSLATDYGYTF. The DNA of the CDR3 is TGTGCCAGCAGTTTAGCGACAGACTATGGCTACACCTTC.

The rearrangement uses TRBV23-1 and TRBJ2-5; D might be TRBD1 (7 bases). TRBV23-1 is an ORF for which the function is uncertain. This CDR3 comprises 15 residues. Trimming stripped 7 bases from V and 2 bases from J, with 17 bases between. The CDR3 here is CASNQGGPLQETQYF. DNA for the CDR3: TGCGCCAGCAATCAGGGGGGCCCACTTCAAGAGACCCAGTACTTC.

The chain recombines TRBV14 with TRBJ2-3; D is possibly TRBD1 (5 bases). The CDR3 is 17 residues long. The V and J ends lost 0 bases and 1 base respectively, with 14 bases between them. Germline CDR1 is SGHDN and CDR2 is FVKESK. The CDR3 protein is CASSQDLGVPGTDTQYF. The CDR3 DNA follows: TGTGCCAGCAGCCAAGATCTAGGGGTTCCCGGCACAGATACGCAGTATTTT. The variable domain in full, completed from reference TRBV14 and TRBJ2-3, reads EAGVTQFPSHSVIEKGQTVTLRCDPISGHDNLYWYRRVMGKEIKFLLHFVKESKQDESGMPNNRFLAERTGGTYSTLKVQPAELEDSGVYFCASSQDLGVPGTDTQYFGPGTRLTVL.

This chain links TRBV30 with TRBJ1-1; the match to TRBD1 covers 8 bases. The V and J ends lost 4 bases and 4 bases, in that order; junction bases with no gene match: 8. CDR3 size: 14 residues. Germline V CDR1 and CDR2: GTSNPN, SVGIG (reference sequence). The CDR3 bases are TGTGCCTGGATGCGGACAGGGTTGGCCACTGAAGCTTTCTTT. Amino acid sequence: CAWMRTGLATEAFF.

The gene calls are TRBV27 and TRBJ1-3, with a tentative D call TRBD1 (5 bases). Trimming pared 3 bases from V and 3 bases from J, leaving 12 bases between. Germline V CDR1 and CDR2: MNHEY, SMNVEV (reference sequence). CDR3 size: 15 residues. The chain's CDR3 is CASSLAGPDGNTIYF. The CDR3, as DNA: TGTGCCAGCAGTTTGGCGGGGCCTGATGGAAACACCATATATTTT.

The rearrangement uses TRBV10-2 and TRBJ2-1; D is unresolved. The CDR3 totals 14 residues. CDR1 and CDR2 (germline): WSHSY, SAAADI. Between the trimmed V and J ends, which lost 1 base and 7 bases, there was a span of 11 bases. The chain's CDR3 is CASSEFSLGNEQFF. DNA for the CDR3: TGCGCCAGCAGTGAGTTTAGCTTGGGTAATGAGCAGTTCTTC.

The CDR3, as DNA: TGTGCCAGCTCACGGGAGGGTTACAATGAGCAGTTCTTC. It is translated as CASSREGYNEQFF. The chain is built from TRBV18 and TRBJ2-1; 7 bases match TRBD2. The germline V gene encodes CDR1 KGHSH and CDR2 LQKENI. CDR3 size: 13 residues. Trimming took 4 bases from V and 4 from J; bases not matched to a gene: 1.

The genes are TRBV7-2 and TRBJ2-7; D uncertain. Germline V lookup: CDR1 SGHTA, CDR2 FQGNSA. V was trimmed by 0 bases and J by 2 bases, leaving 17 bases between them. This CDR3 contains 17 residues. The CDR3 here is CASSLAPLRADPYEQYF. CDR3 bases: TGTGCCAGCAGCTTAGCCCCCCTCCGGGCAGACCCCTACGAGCAGTACTTC.

The chain employs TRBV9 and TRBJ1-1; 7 bases match TRBD1. This CDR3 spans 15 amino acids. Germline values: CDR1 SGDLS, CDR2 YYNGEE. The trim removed 3 bases at V and 1 base at J, leaving 6 bases unmatched. CDR3 sequence reads: CASSGQGRQNTEAFF. For the CDR3, the DNA is TGTGCCAGCAGCGGACAGGGTCGGCAGAACACTGAAGCTTTCTTT.

The genes are TRBV5-4 and TRBJ2-3, with 10 bases aligning to TRBD2. Germline CDR1 and CDR2: SGHNT and YYREEE (reference sequence). J gave up 3 bases and V 3 bases, and 4 bases lay outside the gene matches. The length of the CDR3 is 15 residues. The CDR3 protein is CASSSSGSSTDTQYF. In nucleotides, the CDR3 is TGTGCCAGCAGCTCTAGCGGGAGTAGTACAGATACGCAGTATTTT.

The chain carries TRBV7-9 and TRBJ1-4; D gene ambiguous. The CDR3 is 19 residues long. Germline-derived CDR1 and CDR2 are SEHNR and FQNEAQ (reference sequence). Trimming removed 3 bases from V and 3 bases from J, with 23 bases in between. The CDR3 spells CASSFPVRQPTFPNEKLFF. CDR3 in DNA: TGTGCCAGCAGCTTCCCTGTCCGGCAACCAACATTTCCTAATGAAAAACTGTTTTTT.

The rearrangement joins TRBV25-1 to TRBJ1-2; D unclear. Germline V lookup: CDR1 MGHDK, CDR2 SYGVNS. The CDR3 spans 14 residues. V gave up 5 bases and J gave up 4 bases, with 14 bases separating them. In nucleotides, the CDR3 is TGTGCCAGCAGTTCCCCAGGAGAATTCTATGGCTACACCTTC. Translating gives CASSSPGEFYGYTF.